One T cell receptor beta chain is described in this entry. The target antigen is unknown. PCR was performed using 60 Vbeta and 13 Jbeta primers. The data were produced by immunoSEQ multiplex PCR, yet TCRdb's version contains in-frame clones alone and is incomplete. The sample lists 120,000 to 150,000 clones; about 79% were seen once. These data originate in a study of cytomegalovirus exposure and HLA in healthy donors. Germline V gives CDR1 MNHNY, CDR2 SVGAGI (reference sequence). The CDR3 loop spans 16 amino acids. The V and J ends lost 4 bases and 4 bases, in that order; junction bases with no gene match: 7. Whole-study findings and limits: It is likely that the observed cluster of highly shared sequence variants was a sequencing artifact. Immune exposure data for these donors was limited to CMV serostatus.

This chain links TRBV6-6 with TRBJ1-5; TRBD1 matches 10 bases. The specimen was PBMCs. The sequence derives from a woman aged 30 to 39 in good health and CMV-seronegative. The CDR3 DNA sequence: TGTGCCAGCAGTTCCAAGGACAGGGGGGAGAATCAGCCCCAGCATTTT. Protein: CASSSKDRGENQPQHF.